This T cell receptor (beta chain) was found in a study of post-analysis software for immune sequencing data. The overall study: Secondary progressive, relapsing-remitting and progressive-relapsing multiple sclerosis were among the included disease courses.

Study results and limitations: Normalized Chao1 diversity in multiple sclerosis patients fell significantly below that of controls. Roughly five TRBV segments appeared more often in patients than in controls, and TRBV5-6, TRBV5-1 and TRBV20-1 were among these.

Carried by the TCR beta cDNA libraries were unique molecular identifiers. TCRdb re-analysed the PCR reads in MiXCR, keeping a single row per CDR3 protein. Among more than 500,000 distinct CDR3 sequences listed, about a third were seen once. Of note for this clonotype: Its antigen is as yet unknown.

Trimming left V 6 bases short and J 1 base short, with 15 bases between. The CDR3 sequence is 15 residues long. Sequenced sample: blood. The chain uses TRBV12-3 or TRBV12-4 and TRBJ2-5; tentative D call: TRBD2 (6 bases). This TCR was recovered from a girl between 2 and 17 years old with multiple sclerosis. CDR3 amino acids: CASSWAGMFQETQYF. CDR3 nucleotides: TGTGCCAGCAGCTGGGCGGGGATGTTCCAAGAGACCCAGTACTTC.